This entry lists 29 T cell receptor beta chains sequenced from one sample in a study of neurological immune-mediated disorders. TCRdb analysed the 5' RACE reads with MiXCR anew, one entry per CDR3 protein. In the table there are fewer than 65,000 distinct CDR3 sequences, over 4% of which are singletons. Sequenced sample: PBMCs. These receptors were obtained from a man aged 50 to 60 with multiple sclerosis.

This clonotype was observed many times. The chain carries TRBV11-2 and TRBJ2-1; 8 bases agree with TRBD2. This CDR3 comprises 16 residues. Trimming took 4 bases from V and 5 from J; bases not matched to a gene: 10. The germline V gene has CDR1 SGHAT and CDR2 FQNNGV. CDR3 DNA sequence: TGTGCCAGCAGCTCACGAGCGGGAGCAGGAAACAATGAGCAGTTCTTC. It is translated as CASSSRAGAGNNEQFF.

The J gene is TRBJ2-1, the V gene TRBV7-2, with 10 bases matching TRBD2. V dropped 5 bases and J dropped 3; count of bases not matched to a gene: 4. In germline, CDR1 is SGHTA, CDR2 FQGNSA. This CDR3 spans 15 amino acids. CDR3 in DNA: TGTGCCAGCAGCGCACTAGCGGGGATCTACAATGAGCAGTTCTTC. Protein: CASSALAGIYNEQFF.

The table lists this clonotype with a few counts. The genes are TRBV28 and TRBJ2-3, with 8 bases identical to TRBD2. J lost 0 bases, V lost 8 bases, and 10 bases had no gene match. The CDR3 has 16 amino acids. From germline, CDR1 is MDHEN and CDR2 SYDVKM. The CDR3 nucleotides read TGTGCCAGCGGCGGACTCGGCGGGGGGAGCACAGATACGCAGTATTTT. It specifies CASGGLGGGSTDTQYF.

This clonotype was recorded at least ten times. The CDR3 loop is CSARAQGRYYEQYF. CDR3 nucleotides: TGCAGTGCTAGAGCCCAAGGACGTTACTACGAGCAGTACTTC. V gene TRBV20-1 combines with J gene TRBJ2-7; the D is unclear. The ends were cut back, 1 base at V and 3 bases at J, with 13 bases in the middle. CDR1 is DFQATT, CDR2 SNEGSKA, per germline (reference sequence). This CDR3 has 14 amino acids.

This clonotype was seen more than once but under ten times. The chain is built from TRBV6-2 or TRBV6-3 and TRBJ2-7, with D uncertain. Trimming stripped 3 bases from V and 3 bases from J, with 6 bases between. This CDR3 is built from 12 residues. Per the germline V gene, CDR1 is MNHEY and CDR2 is SVGEGT. In DNA form, the CDR3 reads TGTGCCAGCAGTTATGTTGACTACGAGCAGTACTTC. Amino acid sequence: CASSYVDYEQYF.

On this clonotype itself: This is likely a read error, given that the CDR3 carries no conserved phenylalanine or tryptophan at its end. CDR3 loop: CASSFHNRNTEAFN. Here the CDR3 DNA reads TGCGCCAGCAGCTTCCACAACAGGAACACTGAAGCTTTCAAT. The rearrangement joins TRBV5-1 to TRBJ1-1; D unclear. The CDR3 has 14 residues. Germline V gene data show CDR1 as SGHRS and CDR2 as YFSETQ. Trimming took off 2 bases at V and 1 base at J, with 9 bases between the two ends.

This clonotype turned up a few times. V usage is TRBV5-1 and J usage is TRBJ2-7; D is unresolved. V was cut by 4 bases and J by 0 bases, with 14 bases left in between. Germline CDR1 is SGHRS and CDR2 is YFSETQ. The CDR3 extends over 15 amino acids. DNA of the CDR3: TGCGCCAGCAGCCCTGGGGTCGGAGTCTCCTACGAGCAGTACTTC. Translating it yields CASSPGVGVSYEQYF.

This clonotype was recorded many times. The chain employs TRBV5-1 and TRBJ2-1; 9 bases match TRBD2. Germline values: CDR1 SGHRS, CDR2 YFSETQ. J gave up 5 bases and V 3 bases, and 6 bases lay outside the gene matches. This CDR3 comprises 15 residues. CDR3 loop: CASSSGTSNHNEQFF. As DNA, the CDR3 is TGCGCCAGCAGCTCCGGGACTAGCAACCACAATGAGCAGTTCTTC.

The sample holds a few counts of this clonotype. A much larger clone lies one base from this, so it may be a read error. The genes are TRBV7-3 and TRBJ2-7, with 7 bases fitting TRBD1. CDR1 is SGHTA, CDR2 FQGTGA, per germline. The CDR3 covers 13 residues. Losses at the gene ends were 3 bases for V and 7 bases for J; bases not matched to a gene: 6. The CDR3 region is CASSLTGFEEQYF. In nucleotides, the CDR3 is TGTGCCAGCAGCTTGACAGGGTTCGAAGAGCAGTACTTC.

This clonotype was picked up many times. The chain has TRBV20-1 and TRBJ1-4; D is perhaps TRBD1 (6 bases). CDR1 is DFQATT, CDR2 SNEGSKA, per germline (reference sequence). Trimming cost V 2 bases and J 8 bases, with 15 bases left between them. The CDR3 loop spans 14 amino acids. The CDR3 DNA reads TGCAGTGCTAGACCGGGACATTTGTACGAAAAACTGTTTTTT. Translating it yields CSARPGHLYEKLFF.

Ten or more counts support this clonotype. This rearrangement joins TRBV2 to TRBJ1-6; 8 nucleotides line up with TRBD1. CDR3 length: 13 amino acids. V lost 5 bases, J lost 10 bases, and 4 bases stayed unmatched. Germline loops: CDR1 SNHLY, CDR2 FYNNEI. In nucleotides, the CDR3 is TGTGCCAGCAGTCAGGGGGCGAAGTCACCCCTCCACTTT. Protein product: CASSQGAKSPLHF.

Many counts were recorded for this clonotype. Its ends do not fully match the called genes, so a read error is possible. The chain links TRBV27 to TRBJ1-5; 11 nucleotides line up with TRBD1. The CDR3 covers 12 residues. CDR1 is MNHEY and CDR2 is SMNVEV in the germline V gene (reference sequence). CDR3 amino acids: CASSHGQGAQNF. The CDR3 DNA sequence: TGTGCCAGCAGCCATGGACAGGGGGCCCAGAATTTT.

This clonotype was seen ten or more times. The chain has TRBV10-3 and TRBJ2-7; D possibly corresponds to TRBD2 (6 bases). Germline CDR1 and CDR2: ENHRY and SYGVKD. This CDR3 spans 12 amino acids. Trimming stripped 10 bases from V and 5 bases from J, with 15 bases between. CDR3 nucleotides: TGTGCCACAAAACTAGCTGGGGACGAGCAGTACTTC. Protein: CATKLAGDEQYF.

The sample holds many counts of this clonotype. The rearrangement uses TRBV24-1 and TRBJ2-3; D is perhaps TRBD1 (5 bases). CDR1 and CDR2 from the germline V gene are KGHDR and SFDVKD. V lost 12 bases and J 5 bases, leaving 17 bases between the germline ends. CDR3 size: 13 residues. In nucleotides, the CDR3 is TGTGCCTCCAATAATGGGGCACTAGATACGCAGTATTTT. It encodes CASNNGALDTQYF.

This clonotype has at least ten counts. The J gene is TRBJ1-1, the V gene TRBV5-1; no clear D gene. The CDR3 contains 14 residues. CDR1 is SGHRS and CDR2 is YFSETQ in the germline V gene. Trimming pared 0 bases from V and 1 base from J, leaving 7 bases between. The CDR3, as DNA: TGCGCCAGCAGCTTGGAAGGACCGAACACTGAAGCTTTCTTT. This translates into CASSLEGPNTEAFF.

This clonotype was detected ten times or more. The rearrangement uses TRBV29-1 and TRBJ2-7, with a weak D call TRBD2 (6 bases). CDR3 size: 16 residues. V was trimmed by 3 bases and J by 5 bases, leaving 23 bases between them. The germline gives CDR1 SQVTM, CDR2 ANQGSEA. CDR3 protein: CSVEAGPLGSGHEQYF. CDR3 DNA: TGCAGCGTTGAGGCGGGACCCCTCGGGTCAGGGCACGAGCAGTACTTC.

This clonotype was counted ten times or more. The chain links TRBV7-2 to TRBJ2-7; a possible D gene is TRBD1 (5 bases). CDR1 SGHTA and CDR2 FQGNSA come from the germline V gene. The CDR3 is 14 residues long. Trimming removed 4 bases at V and 2 bases at J, with 12 bases between. In nucleotides, the CDR3 is TGTGCCAGCAGCTATAATACAGGAACCTACGAGCAGTACTTC. It yields the protein CASSYNTGTYEQYF. The full variable domain, completed using reference TRBV7-2 and TRBJ2-7, is GAGVSQSPSNKVTEKGKDVELRCDPISGHTALYWYRQSLGQGLEFLIYFQGNSAPDKSGLPSDRFSAERTGGSVSTLTIQRTQQEDSAVYLCASSYNTGTYEQYFGPGTRLTVT.

This clonotype was seen at least ten times. The chain combines TRBV6-2 or TRBV6-3 with TRBJ2-3, with 12 bases aligning to TRBD2. The CDR3 has 19 residues. CDR1 is MNHEY, CDR2 SVGEGT, per germline. V lost 6 bases and J lost 3; bases outside the gene matches: 16. Written as DNA, the CDR3 is TGTGCCAGCAGCCTCAGGACTAGCGGGGACCTTCTTGGTACAGATACGCAGTATTTT. This codes for CASSLRTSGDLLGTDTQYF.

This clonotype was seen ten or more times. V is TRBV5-1 and J is TRBJ2-7; D remains ambiguous. Germline CDR1 SGHRS, CDR2 YFSETQ. The V gene lost 3 bases and the J gene lost 0 bases, with 10 bases spanning the gap. The CDR3 length is 14 residues. CDR3 protein: CASSSGRHSYEQYF. The CDR3 region has the DNA TGCGCCAGCAGCTCAGGCAGGCACTCCTACGAGCAGTACTTC.

For this clonotype: At one end the junction does not follow the germline gene, possibly because of a read error. The CDR3 DNA reads TGCGCCAGCAGCTTCCGGGAATATAATTCACCCCTCAACTTT. Protein product: CASSFREYNSPLNF. The V gene is TRBV5-1, the J gene TRBJ1-6; the D is unclear. Germline V gives CDR1 SGHRS, CDR2 YFSETQ. This CDR3 spans 14 amino acids.

The CDR3 DNA reads TGCAGTGCTAGGGGACTAGCTGTTAACAATGAGCAGTTCTTC. It translates to CSARGLAVNNEQFF. The chain has TRBV20-1 and TRBJ2-1; 9 positions agree with TRBD2. Germline-derived CDR1 and CDR2 are DFQATT and SNEGSKA (reference sequence). V gave up 3 bases and J gave up 5 bases; unmatched junction bases: 5. This CDR3 comprises 14 residues.

The gene calls are TRBV5-1 and TRBJ2-3; no clear D. The CDR3 runs to 15 residues. V was shortened by 1 base and J by 1 base, with 10 bases between the two germline ends. Per the germline V gene, CDR1 is SGHRS and CDR2 is YFSETQ. For the CDR3, the DNA is TGCGCCAGCAGCTTGCTGCTTATAGGCACAGATACGCAGTATTTT. Translated: CASSLLLIGTDTQYF.

In its sample, this clonotype was seen many times. J is TRBJ2-3 and V is TRBV20-1; D gene unclear. The CDR3 totals 14 residues. Germline assignment: CDR1 DFQATT and CDR2 SNEGSKA (reference sequence). V gave up 2 bases and J gave up 2 bases, with 11 bases separating them. As DNA, the CDR3 is TGCAGTGCTAGACTCGTGATAGACACAGATACGCAGTATTTT. It encodes CSARLVIDTDTQYF.

This clonotype was detected ten times or more. The chain uses TRBV28 and TRBJ2-7, with 13 bases fitting TRBD2. With 7 bases clipped from V and 2 bases from J, the junction kept 11 bases outside the gene matches. This CDR3 spans 17 amino acids. The germline V gene encodes CDR1 MDHEN and CDR2 SYDVKM. In DNA form, the CDR3 reads TGTGCCAGCACCACCAGGACTAGCGGGAGAGGAACCTACGAGCAGTACTTC. Translating it yields CASTTRTSGRGTYEQYF. Drawing the rest from reference TRBV28 and TRBJ2-7, the complete variable domain is DVKVTQSSRYLVKRTGEKVFLECVQDMDHENMFWYRQDPGLGLRLIYFSYDVKMKEKGDIPEGYSVSREKKERFSLILESASTNQTSMYLCASTTRTSGRGTYEQYFGPGTRLTVT.

This clonotype was counted a few times. The V gene is TRBV20-1, the J gene TRBJ2-5, with 12 bases that match TRBD2. The germline gives CDR1 DFQATT, CDR2 SNEGSKA (reference sequence). The CDR3 consists of 14 residues. V shed 3 bases and J 2 bases; nucleotides not matched to a gene: 1. For the CDR3, the DNA is TGCAGTGCTAGGACTAGCGGGAGTCAAGAGACCCAGTACTTC. Its protein is CSARTSGSQETQYF.

This clonotype showed up many times. The rearrangement links TRBV5-1 to TRBJ2-3, with 10 bases lining up with TRBD2. V shed 1 base, J shed 11 bases, and the junction held 4 bases outside the gene matches. The CDR3 runs 13 residues. Germline lookup yields CDR1 SGHRS and CDR2 YFSETQ. CDR3 DNA sequence: TGCGCCAGCAGCTTGTCAGGACTAGCGGAGCAGTATTTT. It codes for CASSLSGLAEQYF.

This clonotype was picked up many times. The V and J genes are TRBV4-1 and TRBJ2-7; 8 bases agree with TRBD1. With V trimmed by 4 bases and J by 2 bases, 1 base remained unmatched. Germline V gives CDR1 MGHRA, CDR2 YSYEKL. The CDR3 consists of 13 residues. The CDR3 DNA sequence: TGCGCCAGCAGCCTGGACAGGGCCTACGAGCAGTACTTC. It codes for CASSLDRAYEQYF.

This clonotype appeared many times. V is TRBV20-1 and J is TRBJ1-2, with D perhaps TRBD1 (6 bases). The CDR3 has 14 residues. Trimming shortened V by 0 bases and J by 2 bases, and 10 bases separated the two germline ends. CDR1 is DFQATT, CDR2 SNEGSKA, per germline (reference sequence). The CDR3 region has the DNA TGCAGTGCTAGAGATCAGGGGCCAAACTATGGCTACACCTTC. Protein product: CSARDQGPNYGYTF.

This clonotype was seen at least ten times. The CDR3, as DNA: TGTGCCAGCAGCCAAATCAACAGTCCGCGGTATTTT. Translating it yields CASSQINSPRYF. The chain employs TRBV3-1 and TRBJ2-3; D not certain. Germline assignment: CDR1 LGHDT and CDR2 YNNKEL (reference sequence). Trimming shortened V by 2 bases and J by 14 bases, and 14 bases separated the two germline ends. The CDR3 extends over 12 amino acids.